Listed below are T cell receptor beta chains from one sample, sequenced in a study of post-analysis software for immune sequencing data. TCRdb analysed the PCR reads with MiXCR anew, one entry per CDR3 protein. The sample gives 380,000 or so distinct CDR3 sequences, around 37% of which show up once; around an eighth is in the top ten. The material sequenced was blood. These receptors were taken from a girl aged 10 to 17 with multiple sclerosis. The CDR3 runs from the conserved cysteine through the conserved F or W. The D gene is left open where the match is weak. Size tells how often a clone was seen (once, few, many) or the class of an expanded clone, and some rows leave it out.

cdr3_aa	cdr3_nt	clone_size	d_call	v_call	j_call
CASRPGQSKEQYF	TGTGCCAGCAGACCGGGACAGTCTAAGGAGCAGTACTTC	NA	TRBD1	TRBV12-3/TRBV12-4	TRBJ2-7
CASSYSTGGSGELFF	TGTGCCAGCAGTTACTCGACAGGGGGCTCCGGGGAGCTGTTTTTT	NA	TRBD1	TRBV6-5	TRBJ2-2
CASSPAAGHQETQYF	TGTGCCAGCAGCCCCGCAGCGGGGCACCAAGAGACCCAGTACTTC	NA	TRBD2	TRBV4-2	TRBJ2-5
CASSTGAARNTEAFF	TGTGCCAGCAGTACTGGGGCAGCTCGGAACACTGAAGCTTTCTTT	NA	NA	TRBV25-1	TRBJ1-1
CASSPEGTVGNTIYF	TGTGCCAGCAGCCCCGAAGGGACCGTTGGAAACACCATATATTTT	NA	NA	TRBV7-9	TRBJ1-3
CASSGPGTAGSGTEAFF	TGTGCCAGCAGCGGACCCGGGACGGCGGGATCAGGCACTGAAGCTTTCTTT	many	NA	TRBV9	TRBJ1-1
CASSPGPSGGAETQYF	TGCGCCAGCAGCCCGGGTCCCAGCGGGGGGGCAGAGACCCAGTACTTC	NA	TRBD2	TRBV4-1	TRBJ2-5
CASSFSRTVEQFF	TGTGCCAGCAGCTTCTCACGGACCGTGGAGCAGTTCTTC	NA	NA	TRBV11-2	TRBJ2-1
CRARRRGYGYTF	TGCAGGGCTAGACGCCGGGGCTATGGCTACACCTTC	NA	NA	TRBV20-1	TRBJ1-2
CASSLKGQGEREQYF	TGTGCCAGCAGTTTAAAGGGACAGGGAGAACGCGAGCAGTACTTC	NA	TRBD1	TRBV12-3/TRBV12-4	TRBJ2-7
CASSFFPGTGEKLFF	TGCGCCAGCAGCTTTTTCCCCGGGACTGGTGAAAAACTGTTTTTT	NA	NA	TRBV5-1	TRBJ1-4
CASSPSRGTEAFF	TGTGCCAGCAGCCCATCACGGGGCACTGAAGCTTTCTTT	NA	NA	TRBV7-2	TRBJ1-1
CAWSDGSRQPQHF	TGTGCCTGGAGTGACGGCAGTCGCCAGCCCCAGCATTTT	few	NA	TRBV30	TRBJ1-5
CSVAGGLGYTF	TGCAGCGTTGCTGGGGGCCTTGGCTACACCTTC	many	NA	TRBV29-1	TRBJ1-2
CAGSFNRESEQYF	TGTGCCGGCAGCTTTAACAGGGAAAGCGAGCAGTACTTC	once	NA	TRBV11-2	TRBJ2-7
CASSPREAQDSHGYTF	TGTGCCAGCAGCCCCAGGGAGGCACAGGATTCCCATGGCTACACCTTC	NA	NA	TRBV9	TRBJ1-2
CASSFQARGHQFF	TGTGCCAGCAGCTTTCAGGCCCGGGGGCATCAGTTCTTC	NA	NA	TRBV7-9	TRBJ2-1
CSALFPASPYEQYF	TGCAGTGCTCTTTTCCCGGCTTCTCCCTACGAGCAGTACTTC	NA	NA	TRBV20-1	TRBJ2-7
CASSKEDRGPGYTF	TGTGCCAGCAGCAAAGAAGACAGGGGGCCTGGCTACACCTTC	once	TRBD1	TRBV7-9	TRBJ1-2
CARKGTFSSYEQYF	TGCGCCCGGAAAGGGACCTTCAGCTCCTACGAGCAGTACTTC	NA	NA	TRBV10-1	TRBJ2-7
CASSLLDLRQGVTSGANVLTF	TGTGCCAGCAGCCTGCTAGACTTACGACAGGGGGTGACCTCTGGGGCCAACGTCCTGACTTTC	NA	TRBD1	TRBV7-3	TRBJ2-6
CASSKARQTSGEGTDTQYF	TGTGCCAGCAGCAAGGCAAGACAGACTAGCGGGGAGGGCACAGATACGCAGTATTTT	once	NA	TRBV21-1	TRBJ2-3
CASSRQESNYGYTF	TGTGCCAGCAGCAGACAAGAATCTAACTATGGCTACACCTTC	NA	NA	TRBV6-2/TRBV6-3	TRBJ1-2
CASSLGGPGGREQFF	TGTGCCAGCAGCTTAGGGGGCCCAGGGGGCCGAGAGCAGTTCTTC	NA	TRBD1	TRBV7-6	TRBJ2-1
CASSLSGGTTYEQYF	TGTGCCAGCAGCCTCTCAGGGGGCACTACCTACGAGCAGTACTTC	NA	TRBD1	TRBV7-2	TRBJ2-7
CASSQDMGRPETQYF	TGTGCCAGCAGCCAAGATATGGGAAGGCCGGAGACCCAGTACTTC	few	NA	TRBV4-2	TRBJ2-5
CATSGGARNEQFF	TGTGCCACTAGCGGGGGGGCCCGTAATGAGCAGTTCTTC	NA	TRBD2	TRBV2	TRBJ2-1
CASSLSVHGYTF	TGTGCCAGCAGCTTATCGGTCCATGGCTACACCTTC	NA	NA	TRBV7-2	TRBJ1-2
CASSDRVHDEQYF	TGTGCCAGCAGCGACAGGGTGCACGACGAGCAGTACTTC	NA	TRBD1	TRBV6-5	TRBJ2-7
CASSQDGGRNSPLHF	TGCGCCAGCAGCCAAGATGGAGGGCGGAATTCACCCCTCCACTTT	NA	NA	TRBV4-3	TRBJ1-6
CASSPIETAGNEQFF	TGTGCCAGCAGTCCCATCGAGACCGCAGGAAATGAGCAGTTCTTC	NA	NA	TRBV12-3/TRBV12-4	TRBJ2-1
CASSLSGPDRETNEKLFF	TGTGCCAGCAGTCTCTCAGGCCCGGACAGGGAAACTAATGAAAAACTGTTTTTT	NA	TRBD1	TRBV6-1	TRBJ1-4
CASSKEQGPSSYNEQFF	TGTGCCAGCAGTAAAGAACAGGGGCCGAGCTCCTACAATGAGCAGTTCTTC	few	TRBD1	TRBV28	TRBJ2-1
CSVGGRAMMSTEAFF	TGCAGCGTTGGGGGGAGGGCGATGATGAGCACTGAAGCTTTCTTT	NA	NA	TRBV29-1	TRBJ1-1
CASSVDDRGYQETQYF	TGTGCCAGCAGCGTAGATGACAGGGGGTACCAAGAGACCCAGTACTTC	NA	TRBD1	TRBV9	TRBJ2-5
CASSPEGSGGAEQFF	TGTGCCAGCAGCCCAGAGGGTAGCGGGGGGGCTGAGCAGTTCTTC	few	TRBD2	TRBV7-9	TRBJ2-1
CASSQGDGGQGQPQHF	TGTGCCAGCAGCCAAGGTGATGGGGGGCAGGGTCAGCCCCAGCATTTT	NA	NA	TRBV4-2	TRBJ1-5
CASSPRADSKQFF	TGTGCCAGCAGCCCCCGAGCGGATTCTAAGCAGTTCTTC	few	NA	TRBV7-3	TRBJ2-1
CASRIRGETDGYNF	TGTGCCAGCAGGATCCGGGGCGAGACTGATGGCTACAACTTC	NA	NA	TRBV5-5	TRBJ1-2
CASSFAGSGSYEQYF	TGTGCCAGCAGTTTCGCTGGGTCGGGGTCCTACGAGCAGTACTTC	few	NA	TRBV27	TRBJ2-7
CASSQKQAGNEQYF	TGCGCCAGCAGCCAAAAACAGGCGGGTAATGAGCAGTACTTC	few	NA	TRBV4-1	TRBJ2-7
CASAVGGNTIYF	TGTGCCAGCGCTGTAGGAGGAAACACCATATATTTT	NA	NA	TRBV12-3/TRBV12-4	TRBJ1-3
CSARDPGREAFF	TGCAGTGCTAGAGATCCGGGCCGTGAAGCTTTCTTT	NA	NA	TRBV20-1	TRBJ1-1
CASSFGGAIEQFF	TGTGCCAGCAGCTTCGGGGGGGCAATTGAGCAGTTCTTC	few	TRBD2	TRBV7-2	TRBJ2-1
CASSLILSGATNSNIQYF	TGCGCCAGCAGCCTAATCCTTTCAGGGGCGACGAATTCAAACATTCAGTACTTC	few	NA	TRBV5-1	TRBJ2-4
CASSYPTGIQETQYF	TGTGCCAGCAGTTACCCGACAGGGATCCAAGAGACCCAGTACTTC	NA	TRBD1	TRBV6-2/TRBV6-3	TRBJ2-5
CSVEGLLGETQYF	TGCAGCGTTGAAGGACTGTTGGGGGAGACCCAGTACTTC	few	NA	TRBV29-1	TRBJ2-5
CASSQEIGLAGFEQFF	TGCGCCAGCAGCCAAGAAATCGGACTAGCGGGGTTTGAGCAGTTCTTC	few	TRBD2	TRBV4-3	TRBJ2-1
CASSPDLWTGELFF	TGTGCCAGCAGCCCCGATCTTTGGACCGGGGAGCTGTTTTTT	NA	NA	TRBV7-2	TRBJ2-2
CASSELGTTNYGYTF	TGTGCCAGCAGTGAATTGGGCACTACTAACTATGGCTACACCTTC	NA	NA	TRBV6-1	TRBJ1-2
CAITGGGSYEQYF	TGTGCCATCACAGGGGGGGGCTCCTACGAGCAGTACTTC	few	NA	TRBV10-3	TRBJ2-7
CAISEGQGAPNEQFF	TGTGCCATCAGTGAGGGGCAGGGGGCCCCCAATGAGCAGTTCTTC	NA	TRBD1	TRBV7-9	TRBJ2-1
CASSFKGLSNQPQHF	TGTGCCAGCAGTTTCAAAGGGTTAAGCAATCAGCCCCAGCATTTT	few	NA	TRBV12-3/TRBV12-4	TRBJ1-5
CASSQEGQGRSQETQYF	TGTGCCAGCAGCCAAGAAGGACAGGGTCGCTCCCAAGAGACCCAGTACTTC	NA	TRBD1	TRBV3-1	TRBJ2-5